Shown below are 8 T cell receptor beta chains from a single sample sequenced in a study of breast tumors, draining lymph nodes, adjacent tissues. TCRdb used MiXCR to reprocess the multiplex PCR reads, holding one entry per CDR3 protein. Of 140,000 or so distinct CDR3 sequences in the sample, roughly 33% were seen once. Axillary draining lymph nodes of breast cancer patients supplied the node samples. The sequencing sample was made of axillary lymph node tissue. These receptors came from a female donor with breast cancer. Some clones in this sample may be carry-over from other donors' samples.

This rearrangement joins TRBV10-3 to TRBJ2-1; TRBD2 matches at 8 bases. With V trimmed by 6 bases and J by 10 bases, 2 bases remained unmatched. This CDR3 contains 11 residues. CDR1 and CDR2 (germline): ENHRY, SYGVKD. The DNA for the CDR3 is TGTGCCATCAGGCGGGGGGACGAGCAGTTCTTC. Protein product: CAIRRGDEQFF.

The rearrangement links TRBV20-1 to TRBJ2-7; 12 nucleotides agree with TRBD1. The CDR3 loop spans 13 amino acids. V gave up 6 bases and J gave up 6 bases; unmatched junction bases: 6. From germline, CDR1 is DFQATT and CDR2 SNEGSKA (reference sequence). CDR3 amino acids: CSARDRGQREQYV. The CDR3 DNA reads as TGCAGTGCGCGGGACAGGGGGCAACGCGAGCAGTACGTC.

The CDR3 DNA reads TGTGCCACCAGCAGAGTCCGCCTAACTCATTTTGAGACCCAGTACTTC. Amino acid sequence: CATSRVRLTHFETQYF. The rearrangement links TRBV15 to TRBJ2-5; D unresolved. Trimming stripped 1 base from V and 5 bases from J, with 17 bases between. The CDR3 is 16 amino acids. CDR1 is LNHNV and CDR2 is YYDKDF in the germline V gene (reference sequence).

Points on this clonotype: This may be a read error: a much more frequent sequence differs by one nucleotide. V gene TRBV4-1 combines with J gene TRBJ2-4; possibly TRBD2 for D (5 bases). The CDR3 has 17 amino acids. Germline V gene lookup returns CDR1 MGHRA and CDR2 YSYEKL. The CDR3 spells CASSQGRDSKAKSIQYF. CDR3 nucleotides: TGCGCCAGCAGCCAAGGCCGGGATTCAAAAGCCAAAAGCATTCAGTACTTC.

This clonotype was found many times. The chain combines TRBV2 with TRBJ2-3; D might be TRBD1 (7 bases). The CDR3 sequence is 14 residues long. Germline assignment: CDR1 SNHLY and CDR2 FYNNEI. V was clipped by 6 bases and J by 5 bases, with 15 bases between them. CDR3 DNA sequence: TGTGCCAGCAGAAGCCAGGGGGGAGTAGATACGCAGTATTTT. It yields the protein CASRSQGGVDTQYF.

Ten or more counts support this clonotype. The chain recombines TRBV20-1 with TRBJ2-7, with 9 bases aligning to TRBD2. The CDR3 consists of 16 residues. Germline values: CDR1 DFQATT, CDR2 SNEGSKA (reference sequence). V trimming: 1 base; J trimming: 1 base; junction bases outside the gene matches: 8. The CDR3 region is CSARGPLGLASYEQYF. CDR3 coding DNA: TGCAGTGCTAGAGGCCCCTTGGGACTAGCTTCCTACGAGCAGTACTTC.

This clonotype was counted many times. The chain uses TRBV27 and TRBJ1-3; no clear D gene. Germline V gene lookup returns CDR1 MNHEY and CDR2 SMNVEV (reference sequence). The ends were cut back, 9 bases at V and 4 bases at J, with 10 bases in the middle. The CDR3 loop spans 12 amino acids. The CDR3 here is CASGFVGNTIYF. CDR3 DNA sequence: TGTGCCAGTGGGTTCGTAGGAAACACCATATATTTT.

There are a few counts of this clonotype. The chain couples TRBV5-1 to TRBJ1-1; a weak D match, TRBD1 (6 bases). The CDR3 has 14 amino acids. V was shortened by 4 bases and J by 0 bases, with 10 bases between the two germline ends. The germline V gene has CDR1 SGHRS and CDR2 YFSETQ. In nucleotides, the CDR3 is TGCGCCAGCAGCCCGACAGGAATGAACACTGAAGCTTTCTTT. Translating it yields CASSPTGMNTEAFF.